The following is a TCR beta chain sequence with its context. Per the original methods: Reference gene primers were amplified, and this amplification served to estimate nucleated cell counts. The assay was immunoSEQ multiplex PCR, and TCRdb's table has in-frame clones only and misses some. D and trimming were read from the DNA, whereas the V and J calls and clone size are those reported in that table. The table includes hundreds of thousands of clones, about 91% detected once. Donors were grouped by their self-reported clinical history. This specimen comes from a study of blood T cell repertoires in COVID-19. Looking at the study overall: The cDNA or gDNA used as material had been derived from T cells, B-cell-depleted T cells, or PBMCs.

This TCR was sampled from a woman in her thirties or forties who had recovered from COVID-19. Material for sequencing was PBMCs or T cells enriched from blood (not recorded which).

CDR3 nucleotides: TGTGCCAGCGGCTATAGCGTGGGCACAGATACGCAGTATTTT. It is translated as CASGYSVGTDTQYF. V is TRBV11-1 and J is TRBJ2-3; perhaps TRBD2 as D (5 bases). The CDR3 length is 14 residues. Germline V gene data show CDR1 as SGHAT and CDR2 as FQDESV (reference sequence). V lost 8 bases and J lost 1, with 13 bases in between.